These 21 T cell receptor beta chains share one sample of origin, sequenced in a study of T cell responses to AZD1222 COVID-19 vaccine. Method: immunoSEQ multiplex PCR; TCRdb's copy keeps in-frame clones and lacks some. This sample has approximately 300,000 clones, with 94% found just once. The source was peripheral blood, collected 28 days after the second AZD1222 dose. Receptors were obtained from an adult who received the AZD1222 COVID-19 vaccine.

The CDR3 DNA sequence: TGTGCCAGTAGGCGTACAGGGGACACCGGGGAGCTGTTTTTT. Translated, it gives CASRRTGDTGELFF. The chain has TRBV19 and TRBJ2-2; 7 bases are a match to TRBD1. Germline lookup yields CDR1 LNHDA and CDR2 SQIVND (reference sequence). V lost 6 bases to trimming and J lost 3 bases; unmatched junction nucleotides: 4. The CDR3 is 14 amino acids. The full variable domain, completed using reference TRBV19 and TRBJ2-2, is DGGITQSPKYLFRKEGQNVTLSCEQNLNHDAMYWYRQDPGQGLRLIYYSQIVNDFQKGDIAEGYSVSREKKESFPLTVTSAQKNPTAFYLCASRRTGDTGELFFGEGSRLTVL.

J is TRBJ2-3 and V is TRBV9, with TRBD2 as a possible D gene (6 bases). This CDR3 has 17 amino acids. The V end lost 4 bases, the J end lost 0 bases, and 18 bases lay between the germline ends. Looked up from germline, CDR1 is SGDLS and CDR2 is YYNGEE. The CDR3 DNA sequence: TGTGCCAGCAGCCCTCACCTTAGGGACTGGAGCACAGATACGCAGTATTTT. Amino acid sequence: CASSPHLRDWSTDTQYF.

V is TRBV3-1 (or the pseudogene TRBV3-2) and J is TRBJ2-7; TRBD1 matches 7 bases. V gave up 4 bases and J gave up 3 bases; unmatched junction bases: 3. CDR3 length: 13 amino acids. The germline gives CDR1 LGHDT, CDR2 YNNKEL (reference sequence). Written as DNA, the CDR3 is TGTGCCAGCAGCCTAAGACAGGGCTACGAGCAGTACTTC. Translation: CASSLRQGYEQYF.

The genes are TRBV28 and TRBJ2-2; D may match TRBD1 or TRBD2 (5 bases each). The CDR3 covers 15 residues. Deletions cut 6 bases from V and 4 bases from J, with 15 bases between. Per germline, CDR1 MDHEN and CDR2 SYDVKM. CDR3 in amino acids: CASREGQAGTGELFF. The DNA for the CDR3 is TGTGCCAGCAGAGAGGGGCAGGCAGGCACCGGGGAGCTGTTTTTT.

The chain carries TRBV27 and TRBJ1-1; 7 nucleotides agree with TRBD1. The V gene end was trimmed by 2 bases and the J gene end by 0 bases; junction bases not matched to a gene: 3. Germline V gene lookup returns CDR1 MNHEY and CDR2 SMNVEV (reference sequence). This CDR3 contains 15 residues. The CDR3 here is CASSLHGTVNTEAFF. In DNA form, the CDR3 reads TGTGCCAGCAGTTTACACGGGACAGTGAACACTGAAGCTTTCTTT.

The rearrangement links TRBV28 to TRBJ2-3; the match to TRBD1 covers 10 bases. The CDR3 sequence is 16 residues long. Germline V CDR1 and CDR2: MDHEN, SYDVKM. The trim removed 7 bases at V and 2 bases at J, leaving 9 bases unmatched. Here the CDR3 DNA reads TGTGCCAGCACGTCGGGACAGGGGCTAAACACAGATACGCAGTATTTT. Translation: CASTSGQGLNTDTQYF.

This clone has a single count. The chain has TRBV28 and TRBJ2-1; TRBD1 agrees at 11 bases. The germline gives CDR1 MDHEN, CDR2 SYDVKM. The CDR3 sequence is 15 residues long. Trimming removed 2 bases from V and 3 bases from J; junction bases left unmatched: 0. As DNA, the CDR3 is TGTGCCAGCAGTTTAGGGACAGGGGGCTACAATGAGCAGTTCTTC. Translation gives CASSLGTGGYNEQFF.

V is TRBV5-4 and J is TRBJ1-2; D is perhaps TRBD1 (5 bases). Germline assignment: CDR1 SGHNT and CDR2 YYREEE (reference sequence). Trimming left V 4 bases short and J 2 bases short, with 15 bases between. There are 15 residues in the CDR3. CDR3 amino acids: CASSPDLWGNYGYTF. CDR3 coding DNA: TGTGCCAGCAGCCCGGACCTTTGGGGCAACTATGGCTACACCTTC.

The rearrangement uses TRBV10-3 and TRBJ1-1; no definite D call. CDR1 is ENHRY and CDR2 is SYGVKD in the germline V gene. The CDR3 is 13 residues long. The V end lost 6 bases, the J end lost 1 base, and 9 bases lay between the germline ends. CDR3 bases: TGTGCCATCAGAGCCGACCGGAACACTGAAGCTTTCTTT. This sequence encodes CAIRADRNTEAFF.

The count of this clone is one. V and J are TRBV7-9 and TRBJ1-2; TRBD1 aligns across 7 bases. This CDR3 has 15 residues. The germline gives CDR1 SEHNR, CDR2 FQNEAQ (reference sequence). V lost 5 bases to trimming and J lost 2 bases; unmatched junction nucleotides: 8. The CDR3 is CASSPRQGLNYGYTF. CDR3 in DNA: TGTGCCAGCAGCCCCAGACAGGGATTAAACTATGGCTACACCTTC.

The chain couples TRBV5-1 to TRBJ2-1, with 9 positions matching TRBD2. The CDR3 consists of 15 residues. V gave up 5 bases and J gave up 5 bases; unmatched junction bases: 8. CDR1 is SGHRS and CDR2 is YFSETQ in the germline V gene. CDR3 in amino acids: CASSRLERGDNEQFF. The CDR3 bases are TGCGCCAGCAGTCGACTGGAGCGGGGGGACAATGAGCAGTTCTTC.

CDR3 amino acids: CASSVRQGYGYTF. In DNA form, the CDR3 reads TGTGCCAGCAGCGTCAGACAGGGGTATGGCTACACCTTC. This chain uses TRBV9 with TRBJ1-2; 8 bases fit TRBD1. V trimming: 2 bases; J trimming: 5 bases; junction bases outside the gene matches: 2. The CDR3 covers 13 residues. Germline V gene lookup returns CDR1 SGDLS and CDR2 YYNGEE.

The rearrangement uses TRBV15 and TRBJ1-1; D not resolved. Trimming took 1 base from V and 7 from J, leaving 13 bases between them. The CDR3 length is 14 residues. Germline CDR1 is LNHNV and CDR2 is YYDKDF (reference sequence). For the CDR3, the DNA is TGTGCCACCAGCAGAGCGGAAGAGGCTGGTGAAGCTTTCTTT. Translated: CATSRAEEAGEAFF. The full variable domain, with the rest looked up from reference TRBV15 and TRBJ1-1, is DAMVIQNPRYQVTQFGKPVTLSCSQTLNHNVMYWYQQKSSQAPKLLFHYYDKDFNNEADTPDNFQSRRPNTSFCFLDIRSPGLGDTAMYLCATSRAEEAGEAFFGQGTRLTVV.

The chain carries TRBV5-1 and TRBJ2-1; perhaps D is TRBD1 or TRBD2 (6 bases each). V was pared by 7 bases and J by 4 bases, with 15 bases between. Germline V lookup: CDR1 SGHRS, CDR2 YFSETQ. The CDR3 is made up of 14 amino acids. In DNA form, the CDR3 reads TGCGCCAGCGGGATGGGGGGCGAATACAATGAGCAGTTCTTC. Amino acid sequence: CASGMGGEYNEQFF.

The chain employs TRBV12-2 and TRBJ1-5. TRBV12-2 is recorded as a pseudogene. This CDR3 is built from 13 residues. The DNA of the CDR3 is TGTGCAAGTCGCTTGGACAGCAATCAGCCCCAGCATTTT. It specifies CASRLDSNQPQHF.

The chain has TRBV28 and TRBJ2-1; D gene uncertain. The V end lost 7 bases, the J end lost 2 bases, and 15 bases lay between the germline ends. The CDR3 is made up of 15 amino acids. Germline loops: CDR1 MDHEN, CDR2 SYDVKM. The CDR3 spells CASTPALGTYNEQFF. Written as DNA, the CDR3 is TGTGCCAGCACCCCTGCCCTGGGCACCTACAATGAGCAGTTCTTC.

The chain carries TRBV27 and TRBJ1-5; 8 bases map to TRBD1. The V and J ends lost 5 bases and 1 base, in that order; junction bases with no gene match: 7. The length of the CDR3 is 16 residues. The germline V gene has CDR1 MNHEY and CDR2 SMNVEV (reference sequence). The DNA of the CDR3 is TGTGCCAGCAGTGCGACAGGGGTAGGAAGCAATCAGCCCCAGCATTTT. Its translation is CASSATGVGSNQPQHF.

The CDR3 is CASSRAGQDSPLHF. The CDR3 bases are TGCGCCAGCAGCCGGGCTGGGCAGGATTCACCCCTCCACTTT. J is TRBJ1-6 and V is TRBV5-1; D unresolved. The V gene lost 4 bases and the J gene lost 8 bases, with 13 bases spanning the gap. Germline lookup yields CDR1 SGHRS and CDR2 YFSETQ. The CDR3 covers 14 residues. Full variable domain (missing parts from reference TRBV5-1 and TRBJ1-6): KAGVTQTPRYLIKTRGQQVTLSCSPISGHRSVSWYQQTPGQGLQFLFEYFSETQRNKGNFPGRFSGRQFSNSRSEMNVSTLELGDSALYLCASSRAGQDSPLHFGNGTRLTVT.

The chain links TRBV18 to TRBJ2-5; D is possibly TRBD2 (5 bases). V was pared by 3 bases and J by 5 bases, with 13 bases between. The CDR3 consists of 14 residues. In germline, CDR1 is KGHSH, CDR2 LQKENI. Written as DNA, the CDR3 is TGTGCCAGCTCACCTGGACCGCGAGGGGAGACCCAGTACTTC. Translation: CASSPGPRGETQYF. The full variable domain, in which reference TRBV18 and TRBJ2-5 provide the parts outside the CDR3, is NAGVMQNPRHLVRRRGQEARLRCSPMKGHSHVYWYRQLPEEGLKFMVYLQKENIIDESGMPKERFSAEFPKEGPSILRIQQVVRGDSAAYFCASSPGPRGETQYFGPGTRLLVL.

The chain combines TRBV6-5 with TRBJ2-5; D is ambiguous. Germline CDR1 is MNHEY and CDR2 is SVGAGI. The CDR3 length is 13 residues. Trimming took off 5 bases at V and 5 bases at J, with 12 bases between the two ends. The DNA for the CDR3 is TGTGCCAGCAGTCCCCTAGACGGGGAGACCCAGTACTTC. It translates to CASSPLDGETQYF.

The chain carries TRBV29-1 and TRBJ2-2; D is possibly TRBD1 (6 bases). The CDR3 spans 13 residues. In germline, CDR1 is SQVTM, CDR2 ANQGSEA. V lost 7 bases and J 0 bases, leaving 9 bases between the germline ends. CDR3 nucleotides: TGCAGCGCTGACAGGACGAACACCGGGGAGCTGTTTTTT. Its translation: CSADRTNTGELFF.